This is a list of T cell receptor beta chains from one sample in a study of blood T cell repertoires in COVID-19. Data came from immunoSEQ multiplex PCR; TCRdb stores just in-frame clones and leaves some out. Of roughly 450,000 clones in the sample, roughly 87% were seen once. Sequenced input: PBMCs or T cells enriched from blood (not recorded which). Every receptor here comes from a man aged 18 to 29 who had recovered from COVID-19. CDR3s include the opening cysteine and the closing phenylalanine or tryptophan. The D gene is left open where the match is weak. Clone size is given for some rows only: seen once, a few or many times, or a class if the clone is expanded.

v_gene	j_gene	abundance	d_gene	CDR3nt	CDR3aa
TRBV28	TRBJ1-5	NA	NA	TGTGCCAGCAGTTTAGCACTACAGCCCCAGCATTTT	CASSLALQPQHF
TRBV28	TRBJ1-2	NA	NA	TGTGCCAGCAGTTTATTTGCGGTGAAGCCGGATGGCTACACCTTC	CASSLFAVKPDGYTF
TRBV30	TRBJ1-2	NA	TRBD1	TGTGCCTGGAGTGTCCGGGACAGGGCCGGCACCTTC	CAWSVRDRAGTF
TRBV27	TRBJ1-1	NA	TRBD1	TGTGCCAGCAGTCTGAGACAGGGGAGGACTGAAGCTTTCTTT	CASSLRQGRTEAFF
TRBV20-1	TRBJ1-6	NA	NA	TGCAGTGCTAGTCGGCAGGGTGAGAATAATTCACCCCTCCACTTT	CSASRQGENNSPLHF
TRBV3-1/TRBV3-2	TRBJ1-4	NA	NA	TGTGCCAGCAGCCGGGGCGGTCAGGCACCTAATGAAAAACTGTTTTTT	CASSRGGQAPNEKLFF
TRBV4-1	TRBJ2-7	NA	NA	TGCGCCAGCAGCCTAATGGGACGGGACACGAACTCCTACGAGCAGTACTTC	CASSLMGRDTNSYEQYF
TRBV25-1	TRBJ2-2	NA	TRBD2	TGTGCCAGCATGATAGCGGGAGCTTACACCGGGGAGCTGTTTTTT	CASMIAGAYTGELFF
TRBV6-1	TRBJ1-4	once	NA	TGTGCCAGCAGTGATCCGGGTACAACTAATGAAAAACTGTTTTTT	CASSDPGTTNEKLFF
TRBV6-5	TRBJ2-7	NA	NA	TGTGCCAGCAGATTCGGGTTTAGCTCCTACGAGCAGTACTTC	CASRFGFSSYEQYF
TRBV9	TRBJ2-2	NA	NA	TGTGCCAGCAGCGTACGTAACACCGGGGAGCTGTTTTTT	CASSVRNTGELFF
TRBV6-5	TRBJ1-2	NA	NA	TGTGCCAGCAGTTACTTTGGGAGCAGCTACACCTTC	CASSYFGSSYTF
TRBV19	TRBJ1-3	NA	NA	TGTGCCAGTACCGCAGGGATCCCTCGCTCTGGAAACACCATATATTTT	CASTAGIPRSGNTIYF
TRBV29-1	TRBJ2-3	NA	TRBD2	TGCAGCGTTGTGCTAGCGGGGGAGAGGACAGATACGCAGTATTTT	CSVVLAGERTDTQYF